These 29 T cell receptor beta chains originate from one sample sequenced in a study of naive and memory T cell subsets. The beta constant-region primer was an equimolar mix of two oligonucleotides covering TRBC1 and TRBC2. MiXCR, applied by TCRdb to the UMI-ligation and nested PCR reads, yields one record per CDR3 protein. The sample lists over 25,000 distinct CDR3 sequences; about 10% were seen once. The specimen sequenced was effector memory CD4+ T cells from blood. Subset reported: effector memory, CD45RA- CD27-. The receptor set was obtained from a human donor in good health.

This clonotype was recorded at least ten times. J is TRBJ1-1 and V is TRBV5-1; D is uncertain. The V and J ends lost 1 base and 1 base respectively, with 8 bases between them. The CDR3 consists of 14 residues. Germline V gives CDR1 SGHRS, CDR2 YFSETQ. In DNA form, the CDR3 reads TGCGCCAGCAGCTTGATGCAGCGGAACACTGAAGCTTTCTTT. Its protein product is CASSLMQRNTEAFF.

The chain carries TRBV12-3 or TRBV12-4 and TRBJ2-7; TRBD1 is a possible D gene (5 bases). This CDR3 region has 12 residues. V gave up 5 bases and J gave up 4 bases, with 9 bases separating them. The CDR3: CASSKDNYEQYF. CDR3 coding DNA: TGTGCCAGCAGTAAGGACAATTACGAGCAGTACTTC.

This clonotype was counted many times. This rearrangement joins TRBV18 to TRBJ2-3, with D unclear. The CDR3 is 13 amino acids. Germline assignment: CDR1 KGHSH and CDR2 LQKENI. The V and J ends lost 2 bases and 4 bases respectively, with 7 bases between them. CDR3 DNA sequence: TGTGCCAGCTCACCAAGGCAATCAGATACGCAGTATTTT. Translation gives CASSPRQSDTQYF.

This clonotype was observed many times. CDR3 DNA sequence: TGTGCCAGCAGCTCACAACTTGGCCACTCAGATACGCAGTATTTT. It yields the protein CASSSQLGHSDTQYF. This sequence joins TRBV11-2 and TRBJ2-3, with D unresolved. Trimming stripped 4 bases from V and 4 bases from J, with 15 bases between. CDR1 SGHAT and CDR2 FQNNGV come from the germline V gene. The CDR3 spans 15 residues.

Here the CDR3 reads CASSRTADNSPLHF. The CDR3 DNA sequence: TGTGCCAGCAGTCGGACAGCAGATAATTCACCCCTCCACTTT. The chain has TRBV12-3 or TRBV12-4 and TRBJ1-6, with D possibly TRBD1 on 6 matching bases. This CDR3 has 14 amino acids. Trimming cost V 5 bases and J 5 bases, with 10 bases left between them.

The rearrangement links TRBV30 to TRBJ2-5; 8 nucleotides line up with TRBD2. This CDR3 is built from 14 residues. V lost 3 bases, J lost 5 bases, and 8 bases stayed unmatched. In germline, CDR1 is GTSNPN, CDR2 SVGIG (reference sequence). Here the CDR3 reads CAWRPRGLAETQYF. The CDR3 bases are TGTGCCTGGAGGCCCCGTGGACTAGCTGAGACCCAGTACTTC.

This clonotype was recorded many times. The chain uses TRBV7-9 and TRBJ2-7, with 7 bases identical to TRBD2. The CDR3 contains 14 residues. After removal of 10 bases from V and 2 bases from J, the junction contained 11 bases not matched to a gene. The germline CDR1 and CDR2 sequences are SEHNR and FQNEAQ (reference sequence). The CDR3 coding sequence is TGTGCCACCTCCAGACTAGCCTCCCCCTACGAGCAGTACTTC. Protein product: CATSRLASPYEQYF. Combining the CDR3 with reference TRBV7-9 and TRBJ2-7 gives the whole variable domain DTGVSQNPRHKITKRGQNVTFRCDPISEHNRLYWYRQTLGQGPEFLTYFQNEAQLEKSRLLSDRFSAERPKGSFSTLEIQRTEQGDSAMYLCATSRLASPYEQYFGPGTRLTVT.

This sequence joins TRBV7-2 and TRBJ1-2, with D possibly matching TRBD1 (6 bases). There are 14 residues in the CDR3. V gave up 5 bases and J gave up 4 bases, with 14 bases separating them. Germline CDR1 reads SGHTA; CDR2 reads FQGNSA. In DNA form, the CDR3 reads TGTGCCAGCAGCGCGCGACAGGAGGGCTATGGCTACACCTTC. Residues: CASSARQEGYGYTF. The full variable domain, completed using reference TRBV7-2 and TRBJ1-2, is GAGVSQSPSNKVTEKGKDVELRCDPISGHTALYWYRQSLGQGLEFLIYFQGNSAPDKSGLPSDRFSAERTGGSVSTLTIQRTQQEDSAVYLCASSARQEGYGYTFGSGTRLTVV.

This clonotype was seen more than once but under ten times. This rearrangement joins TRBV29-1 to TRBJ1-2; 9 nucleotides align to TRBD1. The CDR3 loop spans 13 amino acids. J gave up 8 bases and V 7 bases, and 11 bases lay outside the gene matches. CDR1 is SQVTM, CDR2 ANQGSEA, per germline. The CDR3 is CSALLQGAGGYTF. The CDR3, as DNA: TGCAGCGCCCTACTACAGGGGGCAGGAGGCTACACCTTC.

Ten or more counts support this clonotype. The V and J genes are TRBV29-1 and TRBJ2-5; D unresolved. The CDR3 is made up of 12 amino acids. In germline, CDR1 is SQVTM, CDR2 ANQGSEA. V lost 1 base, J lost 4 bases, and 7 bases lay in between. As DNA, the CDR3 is TGCAGCGTTGAAGGCAGACGAGAGACCCAGTACTTC. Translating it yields CSVEGRRETQYF.

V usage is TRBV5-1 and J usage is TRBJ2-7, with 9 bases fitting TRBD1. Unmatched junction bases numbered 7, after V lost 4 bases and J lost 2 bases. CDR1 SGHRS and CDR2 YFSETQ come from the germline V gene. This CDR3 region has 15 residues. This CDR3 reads CASSNRDRAAYEQYF. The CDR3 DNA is TGCGCCAGCAGCAACCGGGACAGGGCGGCCTACGAGCAGTACTTC.

The DNA for the CDR3 is TGTGCCAGCAGTCCGCCCACAAGACAGGGGATGTTGGCGTGGGGAGAAGCTTTCTTT. It codes for CASSPPTRQGMLAWGEAFF. The chain recombines TRBV6-6 with TRBJ1-1; 8 bases are shared with TRBD1. Trimming cost V 5 bases and J 8 bases; bases outside gene matches: 25. The CDR3 loop spans 19 amino acids. Germline lookup yields CDR1 MNHNY and CDR2 SVGAGI (reference sequence).

The chain's CDR3 is CASSASGTGRTGELFF. CDR3 nucleotide sequence: TGTGCCAGCAGTGCTTCCGGGACAGGGAGGACCGGGGAGCTGTTTTTT. This sequence joins TRBV6-2 or TRBV6-3 and TRBJ2-2, with TRBD1 matching over 9 bases. CDR1 is MNHEY, CDR2 SVGEGT, per germline. The CDR3 is 16 residues long. The J segment lost 5 bases and the V segment lost 5 bases, leaving 9 bases of the junction unmatched.

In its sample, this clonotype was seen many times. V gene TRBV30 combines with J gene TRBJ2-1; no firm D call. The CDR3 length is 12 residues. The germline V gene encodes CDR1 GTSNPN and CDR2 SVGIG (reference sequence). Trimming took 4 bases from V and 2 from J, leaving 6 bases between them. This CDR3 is CAWKPPYNEQFF. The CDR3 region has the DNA TGTGCCTGGAAACCACCCTACAATGAGCAGTTCTTC.

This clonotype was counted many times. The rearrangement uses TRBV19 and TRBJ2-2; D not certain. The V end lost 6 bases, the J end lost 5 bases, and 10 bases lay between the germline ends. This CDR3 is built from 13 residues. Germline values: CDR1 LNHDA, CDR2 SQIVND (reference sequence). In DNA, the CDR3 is TGTGCCAGTAGGGTTTCGGATACCGGGGAGCTGTTTTTT. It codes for CASRVSDTGELFF.

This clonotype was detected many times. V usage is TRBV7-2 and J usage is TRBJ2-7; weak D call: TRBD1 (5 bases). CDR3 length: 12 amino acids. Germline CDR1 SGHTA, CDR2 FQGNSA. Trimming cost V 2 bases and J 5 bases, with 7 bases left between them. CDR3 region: CASSLQGHEQYF. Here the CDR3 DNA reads TGTGCCAGCAGCTTACAGGGCCACGAGCAGTACTTC.

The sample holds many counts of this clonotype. Written as DNA, the CDR3 is TGTGCCAGCAGCGACCAACGTAGCGGGGCCTACGAGCAGTACTTC. Its translation: CASSDQRSGAYEQYF. The V call is TRBV7-9, the J call TRBJ2-7; TRBD2 aligns across 8 bases. The J segment lost 2 bases and the V segment lost 5 bases, leaving 8 bases of the junction unmatched. The CDR3 is made up of 15 amino acids. The germline CDR1 and CDR2 sequences are SEHNR and FQNEAQ (reference sequence).

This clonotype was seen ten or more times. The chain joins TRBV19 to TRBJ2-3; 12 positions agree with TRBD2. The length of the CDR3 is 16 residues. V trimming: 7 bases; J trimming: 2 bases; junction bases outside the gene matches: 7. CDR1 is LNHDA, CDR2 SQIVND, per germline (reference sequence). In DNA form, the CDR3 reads TGTGCCAGTACCCGAACTAGCGGGGGGCCCACAGATACGCAGTATTTT. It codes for CASTRTSGGPTDTQYF.

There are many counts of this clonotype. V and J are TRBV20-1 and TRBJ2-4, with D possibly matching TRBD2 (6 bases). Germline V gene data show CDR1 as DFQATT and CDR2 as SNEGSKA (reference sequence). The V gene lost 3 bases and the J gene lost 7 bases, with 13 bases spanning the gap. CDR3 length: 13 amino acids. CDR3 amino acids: CSASLGGRNIQYF. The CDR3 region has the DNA TGCAGTGCTAGTCTTGGAGGGAGGAACATTCAGTACTTC.

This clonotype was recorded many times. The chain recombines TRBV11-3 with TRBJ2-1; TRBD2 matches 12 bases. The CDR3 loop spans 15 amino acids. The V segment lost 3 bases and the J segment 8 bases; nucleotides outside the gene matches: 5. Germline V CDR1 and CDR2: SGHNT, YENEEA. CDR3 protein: CASSFQTSGSHEQFF. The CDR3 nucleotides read TGTGCCAGCAGCTTCCAGACTAGCGGGAGCCATGAGCAGTTCTTC.

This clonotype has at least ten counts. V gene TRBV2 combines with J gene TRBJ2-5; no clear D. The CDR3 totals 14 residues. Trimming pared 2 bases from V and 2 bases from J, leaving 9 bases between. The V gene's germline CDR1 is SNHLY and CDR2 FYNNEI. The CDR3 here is CASSELYSQETQYF. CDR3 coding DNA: TGTGCCAGCAGTGAACTTTACAGTCAAGAGACCCAGTACTTC.

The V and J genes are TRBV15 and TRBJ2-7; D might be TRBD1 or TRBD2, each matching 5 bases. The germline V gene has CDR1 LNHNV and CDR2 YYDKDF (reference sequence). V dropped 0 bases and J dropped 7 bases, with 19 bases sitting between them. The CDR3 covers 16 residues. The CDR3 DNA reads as TGTGCCACCAGCAGAGATGAGAGGGGACCCGTGGGGGAGCAGTACTTC. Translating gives CATSRDERGPVGEQYF.

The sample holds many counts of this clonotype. The CDR3 region is CSVGGQPNTEAFF. CDR3 bases: TGCAGCGTGGGGGGACAGCCGAACACTGAAGCTTTCTTT. The chain uses TRBV29-1 and TRBJ1-1; 7 bases agree with TRBD1. With 6 bases clipped from V and 1 base from J, the junction kept 5 bases outside the gene matches. This CDR3 comprises 13 residues. The germline CDR1 and CDR2 sequences are SQVTM and ANQGSEA.

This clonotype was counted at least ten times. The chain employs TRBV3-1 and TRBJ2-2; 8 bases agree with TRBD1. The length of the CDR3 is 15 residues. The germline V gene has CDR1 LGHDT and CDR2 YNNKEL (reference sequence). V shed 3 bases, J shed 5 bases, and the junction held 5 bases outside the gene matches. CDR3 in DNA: TGTGCCAGCAGCCACCATGACAGGGGTACCGGGGAGCTGTTTTTT. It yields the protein CASSHHDRGTGELFF.

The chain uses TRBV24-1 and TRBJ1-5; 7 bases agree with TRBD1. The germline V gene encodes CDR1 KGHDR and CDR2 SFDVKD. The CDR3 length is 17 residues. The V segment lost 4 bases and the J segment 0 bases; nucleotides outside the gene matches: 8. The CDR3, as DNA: TGTGCCACCAGTGAGGCCGGGACAGAAAATAGCAATCAGCCCCAGCATTTT. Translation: CATSEAGTENSNQPQHF.

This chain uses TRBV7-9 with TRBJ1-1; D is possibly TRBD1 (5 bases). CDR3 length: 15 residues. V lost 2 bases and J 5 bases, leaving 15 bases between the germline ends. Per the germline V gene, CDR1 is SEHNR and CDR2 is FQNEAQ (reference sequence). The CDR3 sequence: CASSLRDGRGTEAFF. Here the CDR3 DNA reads TGTGCCAGCAGCTTACGAGACGGCCGGGGGACTGAAGCTTTCTTT.

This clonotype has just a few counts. Here the CDR3 reads CASSWDTEFYEQYF. The DNA for the CDR3 is TGTGCCAGCAGCTGGGACACGGAGTTCTACGAGCAGTACTTC. The chain joins TRBV7-2 to TRBJ2-7; possible D gene TRBD1, 6 bases. The CDR3 is made up of 14 amino acids. Trimming stripped 4 bases from V and 3 bases from J, with 13 bases between. From germline, CDR1 is SGHTA and CDR2 FQGNSA.

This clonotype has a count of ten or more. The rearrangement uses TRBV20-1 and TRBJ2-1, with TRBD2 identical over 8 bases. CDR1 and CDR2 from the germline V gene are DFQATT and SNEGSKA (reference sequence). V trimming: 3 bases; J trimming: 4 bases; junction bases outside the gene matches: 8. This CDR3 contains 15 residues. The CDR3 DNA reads TGCAGTGCTAGGAGCTCTAGCGGGCCTTACAATGAGCAGTTCTTC. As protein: CSARSSSGPYNEQFF.

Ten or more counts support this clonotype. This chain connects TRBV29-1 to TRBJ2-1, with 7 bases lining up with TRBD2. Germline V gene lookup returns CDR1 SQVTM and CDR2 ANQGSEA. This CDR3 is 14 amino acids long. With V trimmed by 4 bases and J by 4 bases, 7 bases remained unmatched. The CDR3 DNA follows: TGCAGCGTTGTAAGGGCTAGCGGTTACAATGAGCAGTTCTTC. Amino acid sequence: CSVVRASGYNEQFF.